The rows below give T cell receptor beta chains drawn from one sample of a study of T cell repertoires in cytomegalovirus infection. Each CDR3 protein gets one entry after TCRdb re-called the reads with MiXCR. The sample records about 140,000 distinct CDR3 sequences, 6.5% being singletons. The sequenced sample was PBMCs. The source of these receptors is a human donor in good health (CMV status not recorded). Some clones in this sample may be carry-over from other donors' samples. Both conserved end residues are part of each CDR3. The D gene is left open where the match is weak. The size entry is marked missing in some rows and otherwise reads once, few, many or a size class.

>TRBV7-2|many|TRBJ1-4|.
TGTGCCAGCAGCCTAACACGCCGACAGCTTACTAATGAAAAACTGTTTTTT
CASSLTRRQLTNEKLFF
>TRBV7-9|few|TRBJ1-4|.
TGTGCCAGCAGGCACGGGGGTGCGGCTAATGAAAAACTGTTTTTT
CASRHGGAANEKLFF
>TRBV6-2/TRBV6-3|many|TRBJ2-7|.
TGTGCCAGCACCGACCTCGTCAACGAGCAGTACTTC
CASTDLVNEQYF
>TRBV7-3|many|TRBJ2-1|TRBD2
TGTGCCAGCAGCTTACCTAGCGGGGGACCGATTCATGAGCAGTTCTTC
CASSLPSGGPIHEQFF
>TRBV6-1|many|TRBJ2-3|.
TGTGCCAGCAGCAAACCGGGGACTCTCCATACGCAGTATTTT
CASSKPGTLHTQYF
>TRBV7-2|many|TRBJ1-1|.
TGTGCCAGCAGCTTAGAAGCAGGGGAGCACACTGAAGCTTTCTTT
CASSLEAGEHTEAFF
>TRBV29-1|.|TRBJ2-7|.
TGCAGCGCCGCATCCAACTCCTACGAGCAGTACTTC
CSAASNSYEQYF
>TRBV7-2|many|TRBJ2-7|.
TGTGCCAGCAGCCCCAGTTGGGTTTCCTACGAGCAGTACTTC
CASSPSWVSYEQYF
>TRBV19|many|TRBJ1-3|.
TGTGCCAGTAGGGACGGGAACTCTGGAAACACCATATATTTT
CASRDGNSGNTIYF
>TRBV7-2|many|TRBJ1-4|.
TGTGCCAGCAGCTTTCGGGGTGGGGGTAATGAAAAACTGTTTTTT
CASSFRGGGNEKLFF
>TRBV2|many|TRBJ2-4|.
TGTGCCAGCAAGCAGGGTGGGGGAGCCAAAAACATTCAGTACTTC
CASKQGGGAKNIQYF
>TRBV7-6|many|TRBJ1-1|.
TGTGCCAGCAGCCCACGGACAGATTTTTACATGAACACTGAAGCTTTCTTT
CASSPRTDFYMNTEAFF
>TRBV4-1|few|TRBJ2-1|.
TGCGCCAGCAGCCAAGACGGGGATCGGCGGGATGAGCAGTTCTTC
CASSQDGDRRDEQFF
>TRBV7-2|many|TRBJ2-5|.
TGTGCCAGCAGCCTCCTGCAGGGGTTCGAGGAGACCCAGTACTTC
CASSLLQGFEETQYF
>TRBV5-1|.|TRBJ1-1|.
TGCGCCAGCAGCCCCCAGGCAAGGGTTGGCACTGAAGCTTTCTTT
CASSPQARVGTEAFF
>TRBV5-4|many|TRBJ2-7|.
TGTGCCAGCAGCGGGGTGGGGGCATCCTCCTACGAGCAGTACTTC
CASSGVGASSYEQYF